Below are 30 T cell receptor beta chains sequenced from a single sample in a study of cytomegalovirus exposure and HLA in healthy donors listed by TCRdb under 2017. The receptor library was made with the immunoSEQ multiplex PCR assay. A mixture of 60 forward primers for TCR Vbeta segments and 13 reverse primers for TCR Jbeta segments was used in the multiplex PCR. TCRdb retrieved this table from immuneACCESS and kept in-frame rearrangements only. Not all clones are present; in checked studies, unresolved V genes account for under half, and no reason is known for the remainder. This sample's clone table shows over 100,000 clones. Jointly, the top ten make up around 1.6% of the sample. The sequencing sample was made of PBMCs. The receptors stem from a man aged 18 to 30 in good health and CMV-seronegative.

The chain links TRBV10-3 to TRBJ2-7; 8 bases match TRBD1. Germline V gene lookup returns CDR1 ENHRY and CDR2 SYGVKD. The V segment lost 10 bases and the J segment 1 base; nucleotides outside the gene matches: 9. The CDR3 consists of 14 residues. CDR3 bases: TGTGCCACCGGATATGGGACAGGTTCCTACGAGCAGTACTTC. It translates to CATGYGTGSYEQYF.

As concerns this clone: One end of the junction is discordant with germline, which a read error may explain. The CDR3 DNA reads TGTGCCAGTAGTCGAGGGGGGGCAGGTGAACACTTC. It yields the protein CASSRGGAGEHF. This chain joins TRBV5-6 and TRBJ1-2, with a weak D call TRBD1 (6 bases). The CDR3 runs to 12 residues. Germline V gene lookup returns CDR1 SGHDT and CDR2 YYEEEE.

The chain carries TRBV2 and TRBJ1-1; 7 bases are shared with TRBD1. The CDR3 is 13 residues long. V was clipped by 8 bases and J by 8 bases; unmatched bases: 11. Germline CDR1 and CDR2: SNHLY and FYNNEI. CDR3 in amino acids: CASRQNRGLEAFF. In nucleotides, the CDR3 is TGTGCCAGCCGCCAGAACAGGGGATTAGAAGCTTTCTTT.

The rearrangement uses TRBV4-3 and TRBJ2-2, with 7 bases that match TRBD1. The CDR3 consists of 14 residues. The J segment lost 4 bases and the V segment lost 4 bases, leaving 3 bases of the junction unmatched. CDR1 and CDR2 (germline): LGHNA, YSLEER. The CDR3 here is CASSRDRATGELFF. The CDR3 coding sequence is TGCGCCAGCAGCCGAGACAGGGCCACCGGGGAGCTGTTTTTT.

The chain combines TRBV4-3 with TRBJ1-6, with 7 bases aligning to TRBD1. This CDR3 has 16 amino acids. J was trimmed by 8 bases and V by 0 bases; bases with no gene match: 7. Per the germline V gene, CDR1 is LGHNA and CDR2 is YSLEER. DNA of the CDR3: TGCGCCAGCAGCCAAGACGGGACAGCAGGGTATTCACCCCTCCACTTT. Translating it yields CASSQDGTAGYSPLHF.

The rearrangement uses TRBV6-5 and TRBJ2-7; maybe TRBD2 (5 bases). Germline assignment: CDR1 MNHEY and CDR2 SVGAGI. The CDR3 loop spans 15 amino acids. Deletions cut 0 bases from V and 0 bases from J, with 9 bases between. The CDR3 sequence is CASSYSAGSSYEQYF. The CDR3 DNA follows: TGTGCCAGCAGTTACTCGGCGGGCTCCTCCTACGAGCAGTACTTC.

The rearrangement links TRBV7-8 to TRBJ1-1; 7 bases are shared with TRBD1. This CDR3 is 14 amino acids long. V gave up 3 bases and J gave up 1 base; unmatched junction bases: 2. Germline CDR1 is SGHVS and CDR2 is FQNEAQ. The CDR3 region is CASSFWTGNTEAFF. DNA of the CDR3: TGTGCCAGCAGCTTCTGGACAGGGAACACTGAAGCTTTCTTT.

The chain combines TRBV6-5 with TRBJ1-4, with no clear D. Per the germline V gene, CDR1 is MNHEY and CDR2 is SVGAGI. The CDR3 sequence is 14 residues long. V was trimmed by 0 bases and J by 3 bases, leaving 5 bases between them. The CDR3 reads CASSYSGSNEKLFF. CDR3 coding DNA: TGTGCCAGCAGTTACTCGGGCTCTAATGAAAAACTGTTTTTT.

The chain has TRBV7-8 and TRBJ2-1; D unresolved. CDR1 and CDR2 (germline): SGHVS, FQNEAQ. The CDR3 length is 12 residues. V was cut by 6 bases and J by 6 bases, with 9 bases left in between. The CDR3 DNA follows: TGTGCCAGCAGTCCGCCTAGCAATGAGCAGTTCTTC. Its protein product is CASSPPSNEQFF.

The rearrangement links TRBV4-3 to TRBJ2-5; D possibly corresponds to TRBD2 (6 bases). The CDR3 sequence is 14 residues long. The germline V gene has CDR1 LGHNA and CDR2 YSLEER. V lost 0 bases and J 4 bases, leaving 9 bases between the germline ends. In DNA form, the CDR3 reads TGCGCCAGCAGCCAAGACGGGGGATCAGAGACCCAGTACTTC. It is translated as CASSQDGGSETQYF.

The chain uses TRBV7-2 and TRBJ2-1; possible D gene TRBD1, 5 bases. The CDR3 contains 19 residues. The germline V and J ends were trimmed by 0 bases and 8 bases, with 26 bases remaining between them. Germline V gene sequence: CDR1 SGHTA, CDR2 FQGNSA. The CDR3 here is CASSLAPQGVSRPNDEQFF. CDR3 DNA: TGTGCCAGCAGCTTAGCGCCGCAAGGGGTGAGTAGGCCGAACGATGAGCAGTTCTTC.

The chain has TRBV18 and TRBJ2-7; a weak D match, TRBD2 (7 bases). This CDR3 has 15 residues. Germline assignment: CDR1 KGHSH and CDR2 LQKENI. V was shortened by 0 bases and J by 4 bases, with 13 bases between the two germline ends. DNA of the CDR3: TGTGCCAGCTCACCACCGGGCAGGGGACTATACGAGCAGTACTTC. Protein product: CASSPPGRGLYEQYF.

The chain uses TRBV10-3 and TRBJ1-1, with a possible D match to TRBD1 (6 bases). The CDR3 extends over 15 amino acids. V was cut by 5 bases and J by 6 bases, with 19 bases left in between. Per germline, CDR1 ENHRY and CDR2 SYGVKD. In nucleotides, the CDR3 is TGTGCCATCAGTAAGGACAGTGCCTCTATCGCTGAAGCTTTCTTT. Protein sequence: CAISKDSASIAEAFF.

The chain couples TRBV7-8 to TRBJ2-1; 7 bases line up with TRBD1. CDR1 and CDR2 (germline): SGHVS, FQNEAQ. The V and J ends lost 3 bases and 6 bases, in that order; junction bases with no gene match: 8. The CDR3 runs 15 residues. The DNA for the CDR3 is TGTGCCAGCAGCTTGGGGACAGCGGTCGTCAATGAGCAGTTCTTC. Its translation is CASSLGTAVVNEQFF.

The chain carries TRBV6-4 and TRBJ1-6; 8 positions match TRBD1. There are 14 residues in the CDR3. Trimming removed 6 bases from V and 10 bases from J; junction bases left unmatched: 8. CDR1 and CDR2 from the germline V gene are MRHNA and SNTAGT. CDR3 amino acids: CASSLGDRISPLHF. The CDR3 nucleotides read TGTGCCAGCAGCTTAGGGGACAGGATATCACCCCTCCACTTT.

V gene TRBV5-1 combines with J gene TRBJ2-5; D is uncertain. The length of the CDR3 is 14 residues. V was shortened by 1 base and J by 1 base, with 8 bases between the two germline ends. CDR1 and CDR2 from the germline V gene are SGHRS and YFSETQ. This chain's CDR3 is CASSLSTTQETQYF. CDR3 DNA: TGCGCCAGCAGCTTGAGCACCACCCAAGAGACCCAGTACTTC.

CDR3 nucleotides: TGTGCCAGCGCTTTGGGACAGTTCAACACTGAAGCTTTCTTT. It specifies CASALGQFNTEAFF. The genes are TRBV28 and TRBJ1-1, with 7 bases identical to TRBD1. From germline, CDR1 is MDHEN and CDR2 SYDVKM. The junction had 8 bases not matched to a gene; V was cut back by 8 bases and J by 2 bases. This CDR3 has 14 amino acids.

CDR3 bases: TGCAGCGTTTACTCTGGAGCAACCGGGGAGCTGTTTTTT. It specifies CSVYSGATGELFF. This chain connects TRBV29-1 to TRBJ2-2; D gene uncertain. CDR3 size: 13 residues. Germline CDR1 is SQVTM and CDR2 is ANQGSEA. V lost 5 bases, J lost 5 bases, and 12 bases lay in between.

The J gene is TRBJ2-7, the V gene TRBV18; a possible D gene is TRBD1 (6 bases). V was clipped by 0 bases and J by 3 bases, with 12 bases between them. CDR1 is KGHSH and CDR2 is LQKENI in the germline V gene. CDR3 length: 15 residues. The CDR3 coding sequence is TGTGCCAGCTCACCACCGTGGGGACAACTCTACGAGCAGTACTTC. This gives the protein CASSPPWGQLYEQYF.

The chain recombines TRBV4-3 with TRBJ2-7; the D is unclear. The germline V gene has CDR1 LGHNA and CDR2 YSLEER. Deletions cut 0 bases from V and 2 bases from J, with 11 bases between. The CDR3 is made up of 15 amino acids. The CDR3 loop is CASSQEWAAAYEQYF. CDR3 bases: TGCGCCAGCAGCCAAGAATGGGCTGCAGCCTACGAGCAGTACTTC.

The genes are TRBV2 and TRBJ1-1, with D maybe TRBD1 (6 bases). Trimming cost V 8 bases and J 0 bases, with 16 bases left between them. CDR1 and CDR2 from the germline V gene are SNHLY and FYNNEI. The CDR3 consists of 15 residues. CDR3 sequence (DNA): TGTGCCAGCCGCGGGGGGCAGGTCCTGAACACTGAAGCTTTCTTT. Translation: CASRGGQVLNTEAFF.

This sequence joins TRBV25-1 and TRBJ1-1, with a possible D match to TRBD1 (5 bases). From germline, CDR1 is MGHDK and CDR2 SYGVNS. Trimming left V 0 bases short and J 3 bases short, with 8 bases between. The CDR3 has 14 residues. The CDR3 is CASSEYPGDTEAFF. In nucleotides, the CDR3 is TGTGCCAGCAGTGAATATCCGGGGGACACTGAAGCTTTCTTT. Based on the CDR3 plus reference TRBV25-1 and TRBJ1-1, the full variable domain is EADIYQTPRYLVIGTGKKITLECSQTMGHDKMYWYQQDPGMELHLIHYSYGVNSTEKGDLSSESTVSRIRTEHFPLTLESARPSHTSQYLCASSEYPGDTEAFFGQGTRLTVV.

The rearrangement joins TRBV5-5 to TRBJ1-1; unclear D gene. The V end lost 4 bases, the J end lost 3 bases, and 19 bases lay between the germline ends. The length of the CDR3 is 16 residues. From germline, CDR1 is SGHKS and CDR2 YYEKEE (reference sequence). The CDR3 coding sequence is TGTGCCAGCAGCCCCCTGGTGTGGGCGCGGGACACTGAAGCTTTCTTT. It specifies CASSPLVWARDTEAFF.

V is TRBV6-1 and J is TRBJ2-1, with 7 bases aligning to TRBD1. The CDR3 is made up of 14 amino acids. The junction had 7 bases not matched to a gene; V was cut back by 7 bases and J by 4 bases. The germline V gene has CDR1 MNHNS and CDR2 SASEGT. CDR3 DNA sequence: TGTGCCAGCATAACCGGGACAGATTACAATGAGCAGTTCTTC. It specifies CASITGTDYNEQFF.

The rearrangement joins TRBV5-4 to TRBJ1-6; TRBD1 matches 7 bases. Germline assignment: CDR1 SGHNT and CDR2 YYREEE (reference sequence). CDR3 size: 14 residues. V was pared by 0 bases and J by 10 bases, with 4 bases of the junction left unmatched. The CDR3 DNA sequence: TGTGCCAGCAGCTTGGGGAGGGGGCAGTCACCCCTCCACTTT. Protein: CASSLGRGQSPLHF. Filled out from reference TRBV5-4 and TRBJ1-6, the complete variable domain reads ETGVTQSPTHLIKTRGQQVTLRCSSQSGHNTVSWYQQALGQGPQFIFQYYREEENGRGNFPPRFSGLQFPNYSSELNVNALELDDSALYLCASSLGRGQSPLHFGNGTRLTVT.

The V and J genes are TRBV5-8 and TRBJ1-2; a possible D gene is TRBD1 (5 bases). The CDR3 loop spans 14 amino acids. CDR1 and CDR2 (germline): SGHTS, YDEGEE. With 0 bases removed from V and 1 base from J, the gap between germline ends came to 7 bases. CDR3 loop: CASSLEGVNYGYTF. The CDR3 DNA reads as TGTGCCAGCAGCTTGGAAGGGGTTAACTATGGCTACACCTTC. The complete variable domain, with remaining parts taken from reference TRBV5-8 and TRBJ1-2, reads EAGVTQSPTHLIKTRGQQATLRCSPISGHTSVYWYQQALGLGLQFLLWYDEGEERNRGNFPPRFSGRQFPNYSSELNVNALELEDSALYLCASSLEGVNYGYTFGSGTRLTVV.

In DNA form, the CDR3 reads TGCGCCAGCAGCCAAAGACCTGAACGGGCTGAAGCTTTCTTT. This encodes CASSQRPERAEAFF. The chain couples TRBV4-3 to TRBJ1-1; D is unclear. CDR3 length equals 14 residues. Germline CDR1 is LGHNA and CDR2 is YSLEER. V was clipped by 2 bases and J by 6 bases, with 13 bases between them.

The rearrangement uses TRBV19 and TRBJ1-5; TRBD1 aligns across 9 bases. The V gene end was trimmed by 6 bases and the J gene end by 7 bases; junction bases not matched to a gene: 7. CDR1 is LNHDA and CDR2 is SQIVND in the germline V gene (reference sequence). The CDR3 loop spans 14 amino acids. CDR3 DNA sequence: TGTGCCAGTAGCGCGGGACAGGGAAGCCAGCCCCAGCATTTT. This codes for CASSAGQGSQPQHF.

V gene TRBV6-1 combines with J gene TRBJ2-6; D gene unclear. CDR1 and CDR2 from the germline V gene are MNHNS and SASEGT. The CDR3 is 17 residues long. V lost 4 bases and J lost 0, with 13 bases in between. The CDR3 DNA is TGTGCCAGCAGTGTTCGTGGTGACAACTCTGGGGCCAACGTCCTGACTTTC. Encoded protein: CASSVRGDNSGANVLTF.

The chain carries TRBV9 and TRBJ1-1; TRBD1 agrees at 9 bases. Per germline, CDR1 SGDLS and CDR2 YYNGEE. Unmatched junction bases numbered 4, after V lost 0 bases and J lost 4 bases. This CDR3 has 15 amino acids. The CDR3 sequence: CASSVVQGASTEAFF. CDR3 DNA: TGTGCCAGCAGCGTAGTACAGGGGGCGAGCACTGAAGCTTTCTTT.